This is a list of T cell receptor beta chains from one sample in a study of tumor and adjacent non-tumor tissue in lung cancer. Each CDR3 protein is one row after TCRdb ran MiXCR on the multiplex PCR reads. The sample lists more than 60,000 distinct CDR3 sequences, around 80% occurring once. The sample comprised distant non-tumor lung tissue. The origin of the receptors is a man in his sixties with non-small cell lung cancer. Both conserved end residues are part of each CDR3. Each record gives: D gene, V gene, clone size, J gene, CDR3 DNA, CDR3 protein. The D gene is left open where the match is weak. Expanded clones get a size class; other rows say once, few or many, or leave the size out.

D gene: .; V gene: TRBV5-1; clone size: many; J gene: TRBJ2-7; CDR3 DNA: TGCGCCAGCAGCTTGCCCCAGGGCCACGAGCAGTACTTC; CDR3 protein: CASSLPQGHEQYF
D gene: .; V gene: TRBV11-1; clone size: .; J gene: TRBJ2-1; CDR3 DNA: TGCGCCAGGAGCGAAGGTTACGGCAATGTGCAGTTCTTC; CDR3 protein: CARSEGYGNVQFF
D gene: .; V gene: TRBV28; clone size: .; J gene: TRBJ2-1; CDR3 DNA: TGTACCAGCAATATGGGTGGGACGTACAATGAGCAGTTCTTC; CDR3 protein: CTSNMGGTYNEQFF
D gene: .; V gene: TRBV29-1; clone size: .; J gene: TRBJ1-5; CDR3 DNA: TGCAGCGTTGCTCCAGTGCGTGATCATCCCCAGCATTTT; CDR3 protein: CSVAPVRDHPQHF
D gene: TRBD1; V gene: TRBV29-1; clone size: many; J gene: TRBJ1-1; CDR3 DNA: TGCAGCGTTGCCCCCAGGGGGCTGGACACTGAAGCTTTCTTT; CDR3 protein: CSVAPRGLDTEAFF
D gene: .; V gene: TRBV10-2; clone size: .; J gene: TRBJ2-1; CDR3 DNA: TGCGCCAGCAGTGATACCGGACAGCCATTCAATGAGCAGTTCTTC; CDR3 protein: CASSDTGQPFNEQFF
D gene: .; V gene: TRBV6-5; clone size: .; J gene: TRBJ2-7; CDR3 DNA: TGTACCAGCGGTTACTCGAGGCAGGAGACGGCCGAGCAGTACTTC; CDR3 protein: CTSGYSRQETAEQYF
D gene: TRBD2; V gene: TRBV20-1; clone size: few; J gene: TRBJ2-3; CDR3 DNA: TGCAGTGCCCCAACTAGCGGGAGGGCCGGGACAAATACGCAGTATTTT; CDR3 protein: CSAPTSGRAGTNTQYF
D gene: .; V gene: TRBV28; clone size: .; J gene: TRBJ2-1; CDR3 DNA: TGTGCCAGCAGTCCGCTCACAGGACGCTTCTACAATGAGCAGTTCTTC; CDR3 protein: CASSPLTGRFYNEQFF
D gene: TRBD2; V gene: TRBV11-2; clone size: .; J gene: TRBJ2-2; CDR3 DNA: TGCGCCAGCATCCTGGGGGGGACTAGTCACACCGGGGAGCTGTTTTTT; CDR3 protein: CASILGGTSHTGELFF
D gene: .; V gene: TRBV6-5; clone size: .; J gene: TRBJ1-1; CDR3 DNA: TGTGCCACCAGTTACGGCGGTCAGGTGTCCACTAAAACTTTCTTT; CDR3 protein: CATSYGGQVSTKTFF
D gene: TRBD2; V gene: TRBV12-3/TRBV12-4; clone size: .; J gene: TRBJ2-1; CDR3 DNA: TGTGCCAGCAGTATCACCCAGCGGGACCAGAATGAGCAGTTTTTC; CDR3 protein: CASSITQRDQNEQFF
D gene: TRBD2; V gene: TRBV29-1; clone size: .; J gene: TRBJ2-1; CDR3 DNA: TGCAGCGTTAGCGGGAGGGAGGTGGACAATGAGCAGTTCTTC; CDR3 protein: CSVSGREVDNEQFF
D gene: .; V gene: TRBV4-1; clone size: .; J gene: TRBJ2-1; CDR3 DNA: TGCGCCAGCAGCCATGTGGTCGGAGGATACAATGAGCAGTTCTTC; CDR3 protein: CASSHVVGGYNEQFF
D gene: TRBD1; V gene: TRBV4-2; clone size: .; J gene: TRBJ2-7; CDR3 DNA: TGTGCCAGGAGCCCGACAGGGGGTAGGGACGAGCGTTACTTC; CDR3 protein: CARSPTGGRDERYF
D gene: .; V gene: TRBV11-2; clone size: once; J gene: TRBJ2-7; CDR3 DNA: TGTGCCAGCAGCTTAGATGAATCCGCACCCCCCGGCTACTACAAGCGGTACTTC; CDR3 protein: CASSLDESAPPGYYKRYF
D gene: .; V gene: TRBV20-1; clone size: many; J gene: TRBJ2-7; CDR3 DNA: TGCAGTGCTAGGGGGAGGTCCGCCTACGAGCAGTACTTC; CDR3 protein: CSARGRSAYEQYF
D gene: .; V gene: TRBV20-1; clone size: .; J gene: TRBJ1-1; CDR3 DNA: TGCAGTGCTCATACTCCGGGACCCGGAGGCGCTTCTGAAGCTTTCTTT; CDR3 protein: CSAHTPGPGGASEAFF
D gene: .; V gene: TRBV6-1; clone size: .; J gene: TRBJ2-2; CDR3 DNA: TGTGCCAGCAGTGAAGTAACTAGGGTCGGGGAGCTGTTTTTT; CDR3 protein: CASSEVTRVGELFF
D gene: .; V gene: TRBV29-1; clone size: once; J gene: TRBJ1-2; CDR3 DNA: TGCAGCGTACAGCGCTCATGTATTAATGGCTACACCTTC; CDR3 protein: CSVQRSCINGYTF
D gene: TRBD2; V gene: TRBV12-3/TRBV12-4; clone size: .; J gene: TRBJ2-1; CDR3 DNA: TGTGTCAGCAGTTCCCCTCAGCGGGGCCACAATGAGAAGTTCTTC; CDR3 protein: CVSSSPQRGHNEKFF
D gene: TRBD1; V gene: TRBV29-1; clone size: .; J gene: TRBJ2-1; CDR3 DNA: TGCAGAGTTGAAGTCCCGGCCGGGACAGGCTTCAATGAGCAGTTCTTC; CDR3 protein: CRVEVPAGTGFNEQFF
D gene: .; V gene: TRBV6-1; clone size: once; J gene: TRBJ2-1; CDR3 DNA: TGTGCCAGCGGTCGGAATTACAATGAGCACTTCTTC; CDR3 protein: CASGRNYNEHFF
D gene: TRBD2; V gene: TRBV12-5; clone size: .; J gene: TRBJ2-7; CDR3 DNA: TGTGCTAGTGGTTTGGATAAATCGGGACTAGCGGCTTCCTACGACGAGTACTTC; CDR3 protein: CASGLDKSGLAASYDEYF
D gene: .; V gene: TRBV4-1; clone size: .; J gene: TRBJ2-1; CDR3 DNA: TGCGCCAGCAGCCAATCCGGGACGTCCAATGAGCTGTTCTTC; CDR3 protein: CASSQSGTSNELFF
D gene: .; V gene: TRBV12-3/TRBV12-4; clone size: .; J gene: TRBJ1-1; CDR3 DNA: TGTGCCAGTAGTTTAACAGGGCGGACTGAAGCTTTCTTT; CDR3 protein: CASSLTGRTEAFF
D gene: .; V gene: TRBV18; clone size: many; J gene: TRBJ2-1; CDR3 DNA: TGTGCCAGCTCACCCGGAAGCAACAATGAGCAGTTCTTC; CDR3 protein: CASSPGSNNEQFF
D gene: .; V gene: TRBV29-1; clone size: few; J gene: TRBJ2-5; CDR3 DNA: TGCACCGTTGAGTCCGCGGCACGGGAGACCCAGTACTTC; CDR3 protein: CTVESAARETQYF
D gene: .; V gene: TRBV11-2; clone size: .; J gene: TRBJ1-3; CDR3 DNA: TGTGCTAGCAGCTCCACGACAGTTATTCGAAACACCATATATTTT; CDR3 protein: CASSSTTVIRNTIYF
D gene: .; V gene: TRBV4-1; clone size: .; J gene: TRBJ1-5; CDR3 DNA: TGCGCCAGCAGCCAAGTTCCGGGCAGCAATCAGCCCCAGCATTTT; CDR3 protein: CASSQVPGSNQPQHF
D gene: .; V gene: TRBV19; clone size: many; J gene: TRBJ1-1; CDR3 DNA: TGTGCCAGTAGTTCCGGCTCATCTCAGGGTTTCTCTGAAGCTTTCTTT; CDR3 protein: CASSSGSSQGFSEAFF
D gene: .; V gene: TRBV5-8; clone size: few; J gene: TRBJ1-2; CDR3 DNA: TGTGCCAGCAACTTTTTTCCGCTAACCCTTTATGGCTACACCTTC; CDR3 protein: CASNFFPLTLYGYTF
D gene: TRBD2; V gene: TRBV4-1; clone size: .; J gene: TRBJ2-5; CDR3 DNA: TGCACGAGCAGCCAAGTAACTAGCGGGATTAGGCAAGAGACCCAGTACTTC; CDR3 protein: CTSSQVTSGIRQETQYF
D gene: .; V gene: TRBV28; clone size: .; J gene: TRBJ1-5; CDR3 DNA: TGTGCCAGCAGTCAAAGGGGACTCAGAGGGGGTTATAGAAATCAGCCCCGGCATTTT; CDR3 protein: CASSQRGLRGGYRNQPRHF
D gene: .; V gene: TRBV2; clone size: many; J gene: TRBJ1-5; CDR3 DNA: TGTGCCAGCAGCGGGTCAGAGAGAAATCAGCCCCAGCATTTT; CDR3 protein: CASSGSERNQPQHF
D gene: .; V gene: TRBV4-1; clone size: .; J gene: TRBJ1-2; CDR3 DNA: TGCGCCAGTAGCCAAGACGGAAAGGGTGTCTATGGCTACACCTTC; CDR3 protein: CASSQDGKGVYGYTF
D gene: .; V gene: TRBV10-1; clone size: .; J gene: TRBJ2-3; CDR3 DNA: TGCGCCAGCAGTGATGGTGTGGCAGATACGCAGTATTTT; CDR3 protein: CASSDGVADTQYF
D gene: TRBD2; V gene: TRBV13; clone size: .; J gene: TRBJ2-1; CDR3 DNA: TGTGCCAGCCGCCCGGGACTACCCGACCACAGCTCCTACAATGAGCAGTTCTTC; CDR3 protein: CASRPGLPDHSSYNEQFF
D gene: TRBD2; V gene: TRBV6-5; clone size: .; J gene: TRBJ2-7; CDR3 DNA: TGCGCCAACAGTTACTCGAGGCGGGAGACGACCGAGCAGTACTTC; CDR3 protein: CANSYSRRETTEQYF
D gene: .; V gene: TRBV12-3/TRBV12-4; clone size: .; J gene: TRBJ2-7; CDR3 DNA: TGTGCCAGCAGTTTTCTTGGGAGCCCCTACGAACGGTACTTC; CDR3 protein: CASSFLGSPYERYF
D gene: .; V gene: TRBV6-1; clone size: .; J gene: TRBJ1-1; CDR3 DNA: .; CDR3 protein: CASSEVAGGTVTEALF
D gene: .; V gene: TRBV12-3/TRBV12-4; clone size: once; J gene: TRBJ1-5; CDR3 DNA: TGTGTCAGCAGTTTGGGATCTTGGCAGCCCCACCATTTT; CDR3 protein: CVSSLGSWQPHHF